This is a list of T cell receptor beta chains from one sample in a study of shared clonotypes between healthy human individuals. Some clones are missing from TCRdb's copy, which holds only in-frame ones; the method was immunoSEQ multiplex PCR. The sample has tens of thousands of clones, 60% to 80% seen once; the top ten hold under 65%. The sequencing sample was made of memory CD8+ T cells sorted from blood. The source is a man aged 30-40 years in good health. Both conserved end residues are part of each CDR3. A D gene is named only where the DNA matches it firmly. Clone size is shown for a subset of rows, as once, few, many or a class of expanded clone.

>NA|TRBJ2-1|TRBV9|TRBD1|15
TGTGCCAGCAGCTTCGGGACAGACTATTACAATGAGCAGTTCTTC
CASSFGTDYYNEQFF
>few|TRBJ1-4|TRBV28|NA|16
TGTGCCAGCAGTTTTTACCGGGGCGCAACTAATGAAAAACTGTTTTTT
CASSFYRGATNEKLFF
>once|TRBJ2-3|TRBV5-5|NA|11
TGTGCCAGCACCATACTAAGGACCATCTATTTT
CASTILRTIYF
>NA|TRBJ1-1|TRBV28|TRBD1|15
TGTGCCAGTATCGGAATCAGGGGGTTCGTCACTGAAGCTTTCTTT
CASIGIRGFVTEAFF
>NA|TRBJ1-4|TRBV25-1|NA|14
TGTGCCAGCAGTCCCCCGGGAGGCGGGGGAAAACTGTTTTTT
CASSPPGGGGKLFF
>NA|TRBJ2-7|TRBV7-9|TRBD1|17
TGTGCCAGCAGCTTGAGGGGAGGACAGGGTCCCCCCTACGAGCAGTACTTC
CASSLRGGQGPPYEQYF
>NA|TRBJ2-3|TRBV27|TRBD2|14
TGTGCCAGCAGGCCGGGACTAGACACAGATACGCAGTATTTT
CASRPGLDTDTQYF
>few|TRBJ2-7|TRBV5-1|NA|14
TGCGCCAGCAGCCTGTCGGACTTGCACTACGAGCAGTACTTC
CASSLSDLHYEQYF
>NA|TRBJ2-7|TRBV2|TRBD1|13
TGTGCCAGCAAGGGGGGACAGGGTTACGAGCAGTACTTC
CASKGGQGYEQYF
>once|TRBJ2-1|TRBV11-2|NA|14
TGTGCCAGCAGCTTAAGGTTCGACAACAATGAGCAGTTCTTC
CASSLRFDNNEQFF
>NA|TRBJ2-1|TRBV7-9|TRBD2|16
TGTGCCAGCAGCGAGCAGCGGGAGCGGAGCTACAATGAGCAGTTCTTC
CASSEQRERSYNEQFF
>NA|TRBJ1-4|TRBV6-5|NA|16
TGTGCCAGCAGTTATAACGTGGGGGCTCGTAATGAAAAACTGTTTTTT
CASSYNVGARNEKLFF
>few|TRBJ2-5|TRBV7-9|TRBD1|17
TGTGCCAGCAGCTTAGATCTGGACAGGGCGGTACAAGAGACCCAGTACTTC
CASSLDLDRAVQETQYF
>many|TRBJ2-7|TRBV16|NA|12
TGTGCCAGCAGCAGATCACTCTACGAGCAGTACTTC
CASSRSLYEQYF
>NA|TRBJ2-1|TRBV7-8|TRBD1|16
TGTGCCAGCAGCTTAGATCCGGGACAGGGGGGGAATGAGCAGTTCTTC
CASSLDPGQGGNEQFF
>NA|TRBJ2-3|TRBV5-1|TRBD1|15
TGCGCCAGCAGGGAGGGGACAGGGGGCACAGATACGCAGTATTTT
CASREGTGGTDTQYF
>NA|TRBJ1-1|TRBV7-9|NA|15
TGTGCCAGCAGCTTAGAGATGGGCAGCTCCCCTGAAGCTTTCTTT
CASSLEMGSSPEAFF
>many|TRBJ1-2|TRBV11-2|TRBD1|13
TGTGCCAGCAGCGGACAGGGGGGCGATGGCTACACCTTC
CASSGQGGDGYTF
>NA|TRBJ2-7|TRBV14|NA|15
TGTGCCAGCAGCCAAGCTCGGGGAGCCATCACCGAGCAGTACTTC
CASSQARGAITEQYF
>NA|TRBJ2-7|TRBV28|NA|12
TGTGCCAGCACCGGGGGACCTTACGAGCAGTACTTC
CASTGGPYEQYF
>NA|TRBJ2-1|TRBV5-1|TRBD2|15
TGCGCCAGTAGCGGGATTGAGTGGGAGTTCAATGAGCAGTTCTTC
CASSGIEWEFNEQFF
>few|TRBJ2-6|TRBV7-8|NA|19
TGTGCCAGCAGCTCCCATAGTTCTGGTCCCCACTCTGGGGCCAACGTCCTGACTTTC
CASSSHSSGPHSGANVLTF
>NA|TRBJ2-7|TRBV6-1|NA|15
TGTGCCAGCAGTGAAATGCGTAGTTGGTCCTACGAGCAGTACTTC
CASSEMRSWSYEQYF
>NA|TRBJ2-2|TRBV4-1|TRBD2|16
TGCGCCAGCAGCTTCCGTCTAGCGGGGCACACCGGGGAGCTGTTTTTT
CASSFRLAGHTGELFF
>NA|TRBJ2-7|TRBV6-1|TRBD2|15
TGTGCCAGCAGTGAAGTGGCTAGCGGGACCTACGAGCAGTACTTC
CASSEVASGTYEQYF
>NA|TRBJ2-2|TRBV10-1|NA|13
TGCGCCAGCAGCGACCGGCTAACCGGGGAGCTGTTTTTT
CASSDRLTGELFF
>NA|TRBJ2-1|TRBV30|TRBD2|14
TGTGCCTGGAGTGTGCTAGCGGGAACGGGTGAGCAGTTCTTC
CAWSVLAGTGEQFF
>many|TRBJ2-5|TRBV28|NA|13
TGTGCCAGCAGTTTCGGGGAGCAAGAGACCCAGTACTTC
CASSFGEQETQYF
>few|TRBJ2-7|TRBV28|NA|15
TGTGCCAGCAGTCTCAACCGGGACTTCTCCTACGAGCAGTACTTC
CASSLNRDFSYEQYF
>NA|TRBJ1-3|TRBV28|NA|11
TGTGCCAGCAGTTTATGGGACACCATATATTTT
CASSLWDTIYF
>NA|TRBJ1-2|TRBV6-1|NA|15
TGTGCCAGCAGTGACACCCGACGACAGGCCTATGGCTACACCTTC
CASSDTRRQAYGYTF
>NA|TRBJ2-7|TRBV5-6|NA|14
TGTGCCAGCAGCTTGGGTGACAACTACTACGAGCAGTACTTC
CASSLGDNYYEQYF
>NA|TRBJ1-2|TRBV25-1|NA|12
TGTGCCAGCGGTGGGGGGATGGATGGCTACACCTTC
CASGGGMDGYTF
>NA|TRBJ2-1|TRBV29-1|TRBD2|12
TGCAGCGTTGTGGCGGGAGGGGTTGAGCAGTTCTTC
CSVVAGGVEQFF